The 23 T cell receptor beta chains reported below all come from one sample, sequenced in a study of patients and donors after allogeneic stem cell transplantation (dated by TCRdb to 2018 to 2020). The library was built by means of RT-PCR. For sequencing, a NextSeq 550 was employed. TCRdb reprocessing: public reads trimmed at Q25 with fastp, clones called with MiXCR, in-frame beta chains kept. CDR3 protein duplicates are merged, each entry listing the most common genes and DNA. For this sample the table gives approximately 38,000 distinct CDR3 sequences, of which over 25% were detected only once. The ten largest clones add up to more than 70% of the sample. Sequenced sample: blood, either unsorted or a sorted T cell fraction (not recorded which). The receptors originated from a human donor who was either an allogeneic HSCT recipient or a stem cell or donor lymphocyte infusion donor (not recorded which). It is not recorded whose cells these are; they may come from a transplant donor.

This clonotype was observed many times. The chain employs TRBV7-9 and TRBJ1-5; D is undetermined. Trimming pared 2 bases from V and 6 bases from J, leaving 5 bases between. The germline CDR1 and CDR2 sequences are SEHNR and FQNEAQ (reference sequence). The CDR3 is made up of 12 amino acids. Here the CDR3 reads CASSLPGQPQHF. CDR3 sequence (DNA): TGTGCCAGCAGCTTACCGGGTCAGCCCCAGCATTTT.

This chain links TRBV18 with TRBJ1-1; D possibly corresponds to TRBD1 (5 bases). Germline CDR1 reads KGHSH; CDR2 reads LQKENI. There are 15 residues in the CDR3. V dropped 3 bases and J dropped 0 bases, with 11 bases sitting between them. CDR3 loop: CASSPGGALNTEAFF. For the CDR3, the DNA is TGTGCCAGCTCACCGGGAGGGGCCTTGAACACTGAAGCTTTCTTT.

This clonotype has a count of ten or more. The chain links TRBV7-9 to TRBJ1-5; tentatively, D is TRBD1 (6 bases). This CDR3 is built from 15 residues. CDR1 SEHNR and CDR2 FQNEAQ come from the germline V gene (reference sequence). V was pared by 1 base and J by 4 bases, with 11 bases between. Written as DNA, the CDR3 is TGTGCCAGCAGCTTAGGGGACAACAGAAATCAGCCCCAGCATTTT. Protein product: CASSLGDNRNQPQHF.

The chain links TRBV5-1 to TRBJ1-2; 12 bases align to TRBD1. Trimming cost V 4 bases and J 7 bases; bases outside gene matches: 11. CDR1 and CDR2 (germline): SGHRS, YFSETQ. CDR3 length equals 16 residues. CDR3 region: CASSPLGGQGAGGYTF. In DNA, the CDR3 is TGCGCCAGCAGCCCCTTGGGGGGACAGGGGGCAGGTGGCTACACCTTC.

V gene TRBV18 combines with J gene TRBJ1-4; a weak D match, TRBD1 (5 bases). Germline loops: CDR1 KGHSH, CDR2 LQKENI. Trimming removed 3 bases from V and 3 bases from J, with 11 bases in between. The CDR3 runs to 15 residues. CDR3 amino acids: CASSPRGAANEKLFF. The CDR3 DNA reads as TGTGCCAGCTCACCTCGAGGGGCGGCTAATGAAAAACTGTTTTTT.

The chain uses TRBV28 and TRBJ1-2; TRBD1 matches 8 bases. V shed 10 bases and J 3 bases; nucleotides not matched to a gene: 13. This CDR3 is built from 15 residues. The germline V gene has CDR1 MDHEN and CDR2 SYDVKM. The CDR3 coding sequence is TGTGCCATCAGGGGCAGGGGGCCTCGAGACTATGGCTACACCTTC. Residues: CAIRGRGPRDYGYTF.

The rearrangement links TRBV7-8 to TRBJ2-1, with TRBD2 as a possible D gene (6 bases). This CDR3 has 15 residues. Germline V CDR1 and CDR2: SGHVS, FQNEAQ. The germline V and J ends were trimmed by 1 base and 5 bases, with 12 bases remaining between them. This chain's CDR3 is CASSLGGRPDNEQFF. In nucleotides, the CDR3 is TGTGCCAGCAGCTTAGGTGGGAGGCCAGACAATGAGCAGTTCTTC.

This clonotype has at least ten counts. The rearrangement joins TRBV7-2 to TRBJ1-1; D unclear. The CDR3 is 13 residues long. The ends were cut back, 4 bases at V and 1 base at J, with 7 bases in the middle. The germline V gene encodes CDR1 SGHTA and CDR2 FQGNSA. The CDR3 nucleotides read TGTGCCAGCAGCTATTCCAGGAACACTGAAGCTTTCTTT. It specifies CASSYSRNTEAFF.

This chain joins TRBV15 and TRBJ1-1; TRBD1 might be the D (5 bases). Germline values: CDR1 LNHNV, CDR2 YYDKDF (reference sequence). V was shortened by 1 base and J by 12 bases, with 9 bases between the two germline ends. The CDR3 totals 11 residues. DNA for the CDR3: TGTGCCACCAGCAGAGGGGGGGTAACTTTCTTT. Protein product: CATSRGGVTFF. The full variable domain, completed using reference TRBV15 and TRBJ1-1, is DAMVIQNPRYQVTQFGKPVTLSCSQTLNHNVMYWYQQKSSQAPKLLFHYYDKDFNNEADTPDNFQSRRPNTSFCFLDIRSPGLGDTAMYLCATSRGGVTFFGQGTRLTVV.

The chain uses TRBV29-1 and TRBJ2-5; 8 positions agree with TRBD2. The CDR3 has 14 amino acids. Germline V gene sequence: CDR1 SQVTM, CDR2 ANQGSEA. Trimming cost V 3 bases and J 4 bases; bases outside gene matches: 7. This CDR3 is CSVEPLAGSETQYF. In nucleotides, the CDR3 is TGCAGCGTTGAGCCCCTAGCGGGCTCAGAGACCCAGTACTTC.

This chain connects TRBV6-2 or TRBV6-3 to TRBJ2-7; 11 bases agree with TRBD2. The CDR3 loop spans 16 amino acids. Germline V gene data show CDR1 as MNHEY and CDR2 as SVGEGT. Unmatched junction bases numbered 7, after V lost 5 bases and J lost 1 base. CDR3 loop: CASSNPLAGVSYEQYF. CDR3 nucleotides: TGTGCCAGCAGTAACCCACTAGCGGGAGTTTCCTACGAGCAGTACTTC.

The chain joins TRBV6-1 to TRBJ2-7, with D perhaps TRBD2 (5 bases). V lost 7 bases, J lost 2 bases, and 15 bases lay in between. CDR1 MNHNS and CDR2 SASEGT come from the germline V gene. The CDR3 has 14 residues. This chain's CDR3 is CASTPSGWTYEQYF. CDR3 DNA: TGTGCCAGCACCCCCTCGGGGTGGACCTACGAGCAGTACTTC.

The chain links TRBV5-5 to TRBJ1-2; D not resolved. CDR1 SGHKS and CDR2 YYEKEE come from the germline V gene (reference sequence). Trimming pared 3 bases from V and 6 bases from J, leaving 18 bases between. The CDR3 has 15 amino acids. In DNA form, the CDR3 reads TGTGCCAGCAGCTCTCCACAAGCATGGGTGGATGGCTACACCTTC. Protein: CASSSPQAWVDGYTF.

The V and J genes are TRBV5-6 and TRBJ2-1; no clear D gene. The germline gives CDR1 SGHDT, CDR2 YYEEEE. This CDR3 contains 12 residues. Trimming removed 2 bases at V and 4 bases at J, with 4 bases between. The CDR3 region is CASSFLYNEQFF. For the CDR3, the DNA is TGTGCCAGCAGCTTCCTATACAATGAGCAGTTCTTC.

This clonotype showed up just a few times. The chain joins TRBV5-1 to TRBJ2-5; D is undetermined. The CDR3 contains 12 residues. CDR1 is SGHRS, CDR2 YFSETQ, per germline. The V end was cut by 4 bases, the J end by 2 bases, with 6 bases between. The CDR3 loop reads CASSASQETQYF. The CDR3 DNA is TGCGCCAGCAGCGCTAGTCAAGAGACCCAGTACTTC.

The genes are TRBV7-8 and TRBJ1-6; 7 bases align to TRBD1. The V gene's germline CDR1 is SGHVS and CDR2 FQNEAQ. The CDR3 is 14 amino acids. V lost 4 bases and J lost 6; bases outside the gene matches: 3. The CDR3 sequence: CASSYGQANSPLHF. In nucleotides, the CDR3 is TGTGCCAGCAGCTACGGACAGGCTAATTCACCCCTCCACTTT. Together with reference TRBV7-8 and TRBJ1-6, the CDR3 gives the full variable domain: GAGVSQSPRYKVAKRGQDVALRCDPISGHVSLFWYQQALGQGPEFLTYFQNEAQLDKSGLPSDRFFAERPEGSVSTLKIQRTQQEDSAVYLCASSYGQANSPLHFGNGTRLTVT.

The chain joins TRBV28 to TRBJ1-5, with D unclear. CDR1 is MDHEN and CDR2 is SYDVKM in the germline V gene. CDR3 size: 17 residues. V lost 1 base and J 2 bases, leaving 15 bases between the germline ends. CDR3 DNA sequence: TGTGCCAGCAGTTTATATACCGGTGGGATACGCAATCAGCCCCAGCATTTT. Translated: CASSLYTGGIRNQPQHF.

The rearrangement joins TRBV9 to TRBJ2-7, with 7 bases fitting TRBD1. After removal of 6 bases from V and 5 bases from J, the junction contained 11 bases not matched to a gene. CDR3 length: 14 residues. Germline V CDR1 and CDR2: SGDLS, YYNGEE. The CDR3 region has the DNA TGTGCCAGCATCCGAGAGGGGGCGAGCCACGAGCAGTACTTC. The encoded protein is CASIREGASHEQYF.

CDR3 nucleotide sequence: TGTGCCAGCAGTACGGGCCTCGGCTACGAGCAGTACTTC. It codes for CASSTGLGYEQYF. This chain connects TRBV12-3 or TRBV12-4 to TRBJ2-7; D is ambiguous. The CDR3 contains 13 residues. Trimming took 5 bases from V and 3 from J, leaving 11 bases between them.

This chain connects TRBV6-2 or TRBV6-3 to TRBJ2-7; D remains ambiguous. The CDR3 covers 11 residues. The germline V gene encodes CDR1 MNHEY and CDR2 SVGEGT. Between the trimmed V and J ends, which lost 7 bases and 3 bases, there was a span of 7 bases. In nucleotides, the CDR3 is TGTGCCAGCACATCCGACTACGAGCAGTACTTC. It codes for CASTSDYEQYF.

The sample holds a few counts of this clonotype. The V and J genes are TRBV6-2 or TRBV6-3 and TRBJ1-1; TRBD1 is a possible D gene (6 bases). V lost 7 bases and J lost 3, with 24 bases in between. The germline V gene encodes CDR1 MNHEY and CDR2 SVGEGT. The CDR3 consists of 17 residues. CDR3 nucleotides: TGTGCCAGCACCTACCACCGGGGGACCGAGGGGGACACTGAAGCTTTCTTT. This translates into CASTYHRGTEGDTEAFF.

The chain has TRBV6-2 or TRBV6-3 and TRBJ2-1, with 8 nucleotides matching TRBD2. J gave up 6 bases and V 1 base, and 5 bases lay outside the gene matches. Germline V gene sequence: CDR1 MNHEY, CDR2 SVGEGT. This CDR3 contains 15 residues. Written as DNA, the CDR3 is TGTGCCAGCAGTTACTTGGGGACTAGTGTCAATGAGCAGTTCTTC. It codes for CASSYLGTSVNEQFF.

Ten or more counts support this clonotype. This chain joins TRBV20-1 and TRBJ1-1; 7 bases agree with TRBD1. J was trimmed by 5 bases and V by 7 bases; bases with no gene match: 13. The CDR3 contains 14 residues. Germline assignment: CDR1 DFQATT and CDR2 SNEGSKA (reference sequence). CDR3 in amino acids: CSGIIGTVGTEAFF. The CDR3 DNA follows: TGCAGTGGTATTATTGGGACAGTAGGGACTGAAGCTTTCTTT.